This T cell receptor (beta chain) was sequenced during a study of CD8+ T cells in alopecia areata. Study-level background: Oral tofacitinib, 5 to 10 mg twice daily, was given in an open-label trial. Notes on the study in general: Scalp sample data also include resident alphabeta T cells from normal skin. Clarity of TCR sharing across patients fell short of that in mice, possibly HLA-related.

This clone was counted between two and nine times. Its target is unknown. Extracted RNA was reverse transcribed, and the resulting cDNA served as sequencing template. Assay: immunoSEQ multiplex PCR; the TCRdb copy retains only in-frame clones and omits some. The repertoire holds 150,000 or so clones, with 40% to 65% as singletons. V lost 8 bases, J lost 7 bases, and 6 bases stayed unmatched. The CDR3 runs 13 residues. Germline loops: CDR1 SNHLY, CDR2 FYNNEI. This sequence joins TRBV2 and TRBJ2-4, with 9 bases identical to TRBD1. The origin of this receptor is a human donor with alopecia areata. Sequencing used CD8+ T cells sorted from blood, obtained at week 0. The CDR3 spells CASLGQGRNIQYF. In nucleotides, the CDR3 is TGTGCCAGCCTGGGACAGGGTCGTAACATTCAGTACTTC.